A single sample gave rise to the 17 T cell receptor beta chains below, sequenced in a study of blood T cell repertoires in COVID-19. Profiled with immunoSEQ multiplex PCR; TCRdb holds only in-frame clones, not every one. The repertoire holds a few hundred thousand clones, with more than 70% as singletons. Sequencing used peripheral blood. The origin of the receptors is a man aged 45-65 years with active or convalescent COVID-19.

This clone appeared once. This sequence joins TRBV27 and TRBJ2-5; 12 bases map to TRBD1. Germline trimming cut 4 bases from V and 5 bases from J; bases unmatched to any gene: 5. The germline V gene encodes CDR1 MNHEY and CDR2 SMNVEV (reference sequence). The CDR3 loop spans 15 amino acids. Here the CDR3 DNA reads TGTGCCAGCAGTTCAGGGACAGGGGGCAGGGAGACCCAGTACTTC. Translation gives CASSSGTGGRETQYF.

The chain joins TRBV7-6 to TRBJ2-1; perhaps TRBD2 as D (6 bases). Germline-derived CDR1 and CDR2 are SGHVS and FNYEAQ. V dropped 5 bases and J dropped 0 bases, with 17 bases sitting between them. The CDR3 loop spans 17 amino acids. CDR3 sequence reads: CASSPDSGAGSYNEQFF. CDR3 nucleotide sequence: TGTGCCAGCAGCCCTGATAGCGGCGCCGGCTCCTACAATGAGCAGTTCTTC. The complete variable domain, with remaining parts taken from reference TRBV7-6 and TRBJ2-1, reads GAGVSQSPRYKVTKRGQDVALRCDPISGHVSLYWYRQALGQGPEFLTYFNYEAQQDKSGLPNDRFSAERPEGSISTLTIQRTEQRDSAMYRCASSPDSGAGSYNEQFFGPGTRLTVL.

This clone was recorded once. The chain employs TRBV7-9 and TRBJ2-3, with TRBD2 as a possible D gene (5 bases). The V end was cut by 7 bases, the J end by 4 bases, with 21 bases between. This CDR3 is 16 amino acids long. CDR1 and CDR2 (germline): SEHNR, FQNEAQ (reference sequence). The CDR3 nucleotides read TGTGCCAGCAATTACGGTAGGGCTAGCAATGCAGATACGCAGTATTTT. As protein: CASNYGRASNADTQYF.

This clone was seen only once. The CDR3 bases are TGTGCCAGCAGCGTTTCAGGGGACTATGGCTACACCTTC. Protein sequence: CASSVSGDYGYTF. The chain combines TRBV9 with TRBJ1-2; D is perhaps TRBD1 (6 bases). The V end was cut by 2 bases, the J end by 3 bases, with 8 bases between. The germline CDR1 and CDR2 sequences are SGDLS and YYNGEE. This CDR3 comprises 13 residues.

The chain couples TRBV29-1 to TRBJ1-3; TRBD1 aligns across 7 bases. The germline V gene has CDR1 SQVTM and CDR2 ANQGSEA. CDR3 length equals 14 residues. V dropped 6 bases and J dropped 4; count of bases not matched to a gene: 9. In DNA, the CDR3 is TGCAGCGTCTCCGGGACAGCAGGGGGAAACACCATATATTTT. This encodes CSVSGTAGGNTIYF.

The chain combines TRBV23-1 with TRBJ2-5; 7 bases map to TRBD1. TRBV23-1 is sorted into the ORF group, with uncertain function. CDR3 length equals 18 residues. With 4 bases clipped from V and 3 bases from J, the junction kept 17 bases outside the gene matches. The CDR3 is CASSRQTATGEEEETQYF. In DNA form, the CDR3 reads TGCGCCAGCAGTCGGCAAACGGCCACAGGGGAAGAAGAAGAGACCCAGTACTTC.

This clone has just one count. In nucleotides, the CDR3 is TGTGCCAGCAGGGAGATAATAGCCAAAAACATTCAGTACTTC. Protein product: CASREIIAKNIQYF. The rearrangement links TRBV6-5 to TRBJ2-4; no clear D gene. V was trimmed by 6 bases and J by 0 bases, leaving 9 bases between them. The length of the CDR3 is 14 residues. Germline V CDR1 and CDR2: MNHEY, SVGAGI.

V and J are TRBV15 and TRBJ2-7; D is undetermined. V lost 0 bases, J lost 1 base, and 7 bases lay in between. The CDR3 contains 14 residues. Looked up from germline, CDR1 is LNHNV and CDR2 is YYDKDF (reference sequence). Here the CDR3 DNA reads TGTGCCACCAGCAGAGAGAGGTCTTCCTACGAGCAGTACTTC. Its translation is CATSRERSSYEQYF. The full variable domain, in which reference TRBV15 and TRBJ2-7 provide the parts outside the CDR3, is DAMVIQNPRYQVTQFGKPVTLSCSQTLNHNVMYWYQQKSSQAPKLLFHYYDKDFNNEADTPDNFQSRRPNTSFCFLDIRSPGLGDTAMYLCATSRERSSYEQYFGPGTRLTVT.

The CDR3 region has the DNA TGCAGCGTTGAAGATCGCCGGGAGCCATTTTTAGGTGAGCAGTTCTTC. Amino acids: CSVEDRREPFLGEQFF. The chain is built from TRBV29-1 and TRBJ2-1, with D possibly matching TRBD2 (6 bases). V lost 0 bases, J lost 9 bases, and 21 bases lay in between. From germline, CDR1 is SQVTM and CDR2 ANQGSEA. The CDR3 is 16 residues long.

The rearrangement uses TRBV19 and TRBJ1-2; D possibly corresponds to TRBD1 (5 bases). The CDR3 spans 15 residues. Looked up from germline, CDR1 is LNHDA and CDR2 is SQIVND (reference sequence). V was cut by 7 bases and J by 5 bases, with 20 bases left in between. The CDR3 DNA is TGTGCCAGTACTCCCTCCGTCGGAAGGGGATATGGCTACACCTTC. Protein sequence: CASTPSVGRGYGYTF.

This clone was seen more than once but under ten times. The chain is built from TRBV20-1 and TRBJ1-5; tentative D call: TRBD1 (6 bases). Per the germline V gene, CDR1 is DFQATT and CDR2 is SNEGSKA (reference sequence). Trimming cost V 3 bases and J 4 bases, with 16 bases left between them. CDR3 length equals 15 residues. In DNA, the CDR3 is TGCAGTGCTAGTTCAGGGGAACCAGAAAATCAGCCCCAGCATTTT. Residues: CSASSGEPENQPQHF.

The J gene is TRBJ1-1, the V gene TRBV30; 12 positions agree with TRBD1. The CDR3 runs to 14 residues. The junction had 6 bases not matched to a gene; V was cut back by 4 bases and J by 6 bases. Germline V gives CDR1 GTSNPN, CDR2 SVGIG (reference sequence). The CDR3 nucleotides read TGTGCCTGGACCGGGACAGGGGGCGCATCTGAAGCTTTCTTT. Protein product: CAWTGTGGASEAFF.

The V call is TRBV18, the J call TRBJ2-1, with 9 bases lining up with TRBD2. This CDR3 contains 14 residues. Trimming at V came to 6 bases and at J to 6 bases, leaving 6 bases not matched to a gene. Germline lookup yields CDR1 KGHSH and CDR2 LQKENI. CDR3 coding DNA: TGTGCCAGCTCCCCCCTTAGCGGGAGCAATGAGCAGTTCTTC. It specifies CASSPLSGSNEQFF. Looking up the rest from reference TRBV18 and TRBJ2-1 gives the full variable domain: NAGVMQNPRHLVRRRGQEARLRCSPMKGHSHVYWYRQLPEEGLKFMVYLQKENIIDESGMPKERFSAEFPKEGPSILRIQQVVRGDSAAYFCASSPLSGSNEQFFGPGTRLTVL.

V gene TRBV4-2 combines with J gene TRBJ2-2; TRBD2 matches at 7 bases. Germline V gene data show CDR1 as LGHNA and CDR2 as YNFKEQ. The CDR3 runs to 19 residues. The J segment lost 2 bases and the V segment lost 3 bases, leaving 15 bases of the junction unmatched. The CDR3 DNA reads TGTGCCAGCAGCCACCTCCCCCGAGGGCTAGCGGCCAACACCGGGGAGCTGTTTTTT. This sequence encodes CASSHLPRGLAANTGELFF.

Relative to its sample, this clone is medium-sized. This sequence joins TRBV15 and TRBJ1-1; 7 nucleotides align to TRBD1. V shed 5 bases and J 2 bases; nucleotides not matched to a gene: 8. Germline V gene lookup returns CDR1 LNHNV and CDR2 YYDKDF (reference sequence). The CDR3 consists of 15 residues. Here the CDR3 reads CATSPGDRVNTEAFF. The CDR3 DNA sequence: TGTGCCACCAGCCCCGGAGACAGGGTAAACACTGAAGCTTTCTTT. Full variable domain (remainder filled in from reference TRBV15 and TRBJ1-1): DAMVIQNPRYQVTQFGKPVTLSCSQTLNHNVMYWYQQKSSQAPKLLFHYYDKDFNNEADTPDNFQSRRPNTSFCFLDIRSPGLGDTAMYLCATSPGDRVNTEAFFGQGTRLTVV.

The V call is TRBV5-1, the J call TRBJ2-3; no clear D. V shed 1 base and J shed 0 bases, with 9 bases lying between them. CDR1 and CDR2 from the germline V gene are SGHRS and YFSETQ. The CDR3 has 15 residues. CDR3 residues: CASSLQRRSTDTQYF. For the CDR3, the DNA is TGCGCCAGCAGCTTGCAGAGGAGAAGCACAGATACGCAGTATTTT.

This clone was observed a single time. The rearrangement links TRBV6-5 to TRBJ1-4; D is unresolved. The CDR3 runs 12 residues. Trimming left V 5 bases short and J 14 bases short, with 15 bases between. The germline V gene has CDR1 MNHEY and CDR2 SVGAGI. The CDR3 bases are TGTGCCAGCAGTCCCCTGGGAGGGCAGCTGTTTTTT. It encodes CASSPLGGQLFF.